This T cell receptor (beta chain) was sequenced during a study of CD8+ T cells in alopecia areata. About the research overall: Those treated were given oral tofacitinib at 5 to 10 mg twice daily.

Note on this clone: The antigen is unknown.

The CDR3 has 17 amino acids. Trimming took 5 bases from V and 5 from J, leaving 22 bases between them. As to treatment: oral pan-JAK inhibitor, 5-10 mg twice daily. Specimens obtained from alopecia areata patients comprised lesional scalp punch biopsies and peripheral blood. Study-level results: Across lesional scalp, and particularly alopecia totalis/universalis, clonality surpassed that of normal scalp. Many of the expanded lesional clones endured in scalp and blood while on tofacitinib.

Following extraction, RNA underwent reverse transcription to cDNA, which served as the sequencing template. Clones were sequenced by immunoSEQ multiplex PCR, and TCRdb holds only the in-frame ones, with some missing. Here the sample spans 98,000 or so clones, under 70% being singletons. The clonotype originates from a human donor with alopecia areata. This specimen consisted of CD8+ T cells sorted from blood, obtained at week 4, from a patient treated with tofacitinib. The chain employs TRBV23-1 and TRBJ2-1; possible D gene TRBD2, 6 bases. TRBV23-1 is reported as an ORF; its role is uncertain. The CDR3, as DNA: TGCGCCAGCAGTTTTTGGGGAAGGAGGGACGAGGACAATGAGCAGTTCTTC. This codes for CASSFWGRRDEDNEQFF.